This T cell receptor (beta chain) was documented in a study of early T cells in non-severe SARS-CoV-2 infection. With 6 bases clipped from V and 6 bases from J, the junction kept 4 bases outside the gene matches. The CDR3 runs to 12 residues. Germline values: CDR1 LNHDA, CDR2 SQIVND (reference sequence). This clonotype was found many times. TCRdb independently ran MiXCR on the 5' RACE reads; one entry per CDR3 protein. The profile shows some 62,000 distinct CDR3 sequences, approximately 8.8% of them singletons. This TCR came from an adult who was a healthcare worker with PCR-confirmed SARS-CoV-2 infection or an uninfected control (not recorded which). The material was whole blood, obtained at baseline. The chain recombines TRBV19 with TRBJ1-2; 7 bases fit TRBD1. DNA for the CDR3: TGTGCCAGTAGAGACAGGGAGGATGGCTACACCTTC. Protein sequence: CASRDREDGYTF.